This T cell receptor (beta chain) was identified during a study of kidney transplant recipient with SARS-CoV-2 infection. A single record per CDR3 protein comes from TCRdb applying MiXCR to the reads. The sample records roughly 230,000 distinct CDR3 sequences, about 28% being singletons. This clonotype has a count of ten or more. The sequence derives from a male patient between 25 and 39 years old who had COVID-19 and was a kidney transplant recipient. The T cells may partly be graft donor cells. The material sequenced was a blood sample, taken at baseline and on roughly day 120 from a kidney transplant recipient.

For the CDR3, the DNA is TGTGCCAGCAGCCTACCTTATTCAGCTCGAAAGACCTATGGCTACACCTTC. Encoded protein: CASSLPYSARKTYGYTF. V and J are TRBV7-4 and TRBJ1-2, with D uncertain. This CDR3 comprises 17 residues. Trimming left V 5 bases short and J 4 bases short, with 23 bases between. CDR1 is SGHVT and CDR2 is SQSDAQ in the germline V gene. Full variable domain (missing parts from reference TRBV7-4 and TRBJ1-2): GAGVSQSPRYKVAKRGRDVALRCDSISGHVTLYWYRQTLGQGSEVLTYSQSDAQRDKSGRPSGRFSAERPERSVSTLKIQRTEQGDSAVYLCASSLPYSARKTYGYTFGSGTRLTVV.